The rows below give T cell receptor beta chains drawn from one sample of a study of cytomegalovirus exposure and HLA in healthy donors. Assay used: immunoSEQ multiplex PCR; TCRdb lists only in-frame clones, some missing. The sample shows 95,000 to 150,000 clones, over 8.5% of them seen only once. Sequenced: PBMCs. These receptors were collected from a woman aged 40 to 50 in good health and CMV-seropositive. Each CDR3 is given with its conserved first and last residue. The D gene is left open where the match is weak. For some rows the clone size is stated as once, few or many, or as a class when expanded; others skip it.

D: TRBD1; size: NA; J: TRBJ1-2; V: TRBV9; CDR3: CASSVGQGANYGYTF; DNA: TGTGCCAGCAGCGTAGGGCAGGGGGCTAACTATGGCTACACCTTC
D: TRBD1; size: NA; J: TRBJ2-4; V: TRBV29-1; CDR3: CSVLQGDGKNIQYF; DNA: TGCAGCGTTTTGCAGGGGGATGGCAAAAACATTCAGTACTTC
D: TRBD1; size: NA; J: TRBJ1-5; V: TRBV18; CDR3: CASSPRTGSNQPQHF; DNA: TGTGCCAGCTCACCCCGGACAGGGAGCAATCAGCCCCAGCATTTT
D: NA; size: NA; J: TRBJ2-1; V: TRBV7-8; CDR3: CASSTGIGSYNEQFF; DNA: TGTGCCAGCAGTACAGGGATCGGCTCCTACAATGAGCAGTTCTTC
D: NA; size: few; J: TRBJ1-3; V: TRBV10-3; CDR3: CAISEVSSGNTIYF; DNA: TGTGCCATCAGTGAGGTCAGCTCTGGAAACACCATATATTTT
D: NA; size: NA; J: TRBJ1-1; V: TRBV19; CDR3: CASSGGLSNTEAFF; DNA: TGTGCCAGTAGTGGCGGACTATCGAACACTGAAGCTTTCTTT
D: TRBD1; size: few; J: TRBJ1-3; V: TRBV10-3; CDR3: CAISESMTGKGNTIYF; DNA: TGTGCCATCAGTGAGTCAATGACAGGGAAGGGAAACACCATATATTTT
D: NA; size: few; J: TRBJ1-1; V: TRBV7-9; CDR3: CASSPGGIGDTEAFF; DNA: TGTGCCAGCAGCCCTGGGGGGATTGGGGACACTGAAGCTTTCTTT
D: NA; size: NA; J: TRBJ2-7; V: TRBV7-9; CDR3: CASSLLLEQYF; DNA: TGTGCCAGCAGCTTATTACTGGAGCAGTACTTC
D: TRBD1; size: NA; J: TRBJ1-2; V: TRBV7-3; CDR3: CASSLSGTGPRYTSYGYTF; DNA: TGTGCCAGCAGCTTATCAGGGACAGGGCCGAGATATACGAGCTATGGCTACACCTTC